This T cell receptor beta chain derives from a study of blood T cell repertoires in COVID-19. Study as a whole: T cells, B-cell-depleted T cells, or PBMCs supplied cDNA or gDNA.

V shed 1 base, J shed 7 bases, and the junction held 9 bases outside the gene matches. The CDR3 runs to 17 residues. Germline CDR1 is SGHTA and CDR2 is FQGNSA. In the original workflow: For nucleated cells, counts were estimated from reference gene primer amplification. Libraries were prepared by immunoSEQ multiplex PCR; TCRdb keeps only in-frame clonotypes and omits some of them. The V and J calls and the clone size are those of that table, but D and trimming were determined from the DNA. The sample consists of roughly 57,000 clones, around 87% of them appearing once. This clone occurred once. The sequencing sample was made of peripheral blood. This receptor was obtained from a man aged 55-75 years with active or convalescent COVID-19. The chain links TRBV7-2 to TRBJ2-2; 10 bases match TRBD1. CDR3 sequence (DNA): TGTGCCAGCAGCTTAGATCCGGACAGGGGGTCGTTCGGGGAGCTGTTTTTT. Translation: CASSLDPDRGSFGELFF.